This record concerns one TCR beta chain sequence. Its specific antigen is unknown. It has no much larger one-base neighbor in the sample; base qualities were not kept. The CDR3, cysteine through phenylalanine, is 14 amino acids long. The CDR3 DNA has 42 bases and is translated from base 1. CDR1 and CDR2 were assigned from the germline V gene as KGHDR and SFDVKD. V sheds 4 bases and J sheds 3 bases, leaving 10 bases between their ends. These data come from a study of vaccination and CD4 T cells after COVID-19 (dated by TCRdb to the early 2020s). Describing the broader study: Convalescent patients had a positive SARS-CoV-2 result on nasal swab PCR, and of these patients, several had mild disease and one had severe disease. Overlapping spike peptide pools from SARS-CoV-2 and from the common cold coronaviruses HCoV-NL63, HCoV-OC43 and HCoV-229E were used as culture stimuli. Post-vaccine blood samples were obtained a median of around 67 days after the second vaccine dose, with a range of roughly 13 to 250 days. In the convalescent cohort there were six males and four females, among whom were two Hispanic individuals, seven Caucasians, two Asians and one multiracial person. Post-COVID blood samples from convalescent patients were collected a median of approximately 100 days after diagnosis, with a range of 35 to 161 days. Each participant got two doses of either the Pfizer-BioNTech BNT162b2 vaccine (n=8) or the Moderna mRNA-1273 vaccine (n=2). Control cultures received a CEFX viral epitope pool as the positive control, an HIV-1 Nef peptide pool as the negative control, or no peptide. The spike-specific CD4+ TCR repertoire was compared before and after mRNA vaccination in around ten COVID-19 convalescent patients and several infection-naive healthy vaccine recipients. Overall results and qualifications from the work: An increase in the median number of SARS-CoV-2-reactive clonotypes from some 20 after infection to a few dozen after vaccination was observed, but the change was not found to be significant. Relatively few convalescent patients were included in the study, and early timepoints after natural infection were not analyzed. Nearly all vaccine-specific clones in convalescent patients (304 of 307) were mono-reactive for SARS-CoV-2 spike rather than cross-reactive with common cold coronaviruses. Among convalescent patients, a median roughly 84% of the SARS-CoV-2-reactive clones seen after vaccination appeared only after vaccination, which suggests priming specific to the vaccine.

The intended sense of this specimen's treatment or condition label: approximately nine-day PBMC culture with coronavirus spike peptide pools or control peptides (ViraFEST assay). The study used the ViraFEST assay, which expanded antigen-specific T cells with peptide pools and then identified expanded clonotypes by TCR sequencing. The convalescent patients' positive SARS-CoV-2 PCR tests were from March to December 2020, which was before the Alpha, Beta and Delta variants emerged in the United States. Each well held more than 1.5 million PBMCs cultured in IMDM containing about 5% human AB serum and approximately 9.6 IU/ml IL-2, with about 9.1 ug/ml peptide pools added. Half of the culture medium was replaced with fresh IL-2-containing medium on days 3 and 7. After about 11 days of culture, CD4+ T cells were isolated by negative selection using the EasySep CD4+ T cell isolation kit. Ficoll-Paque Plus gradient centrifugation was used to isolate PBMCs from whole blood, and the isolated PBMCs were then either used fresh or cryopreserved at -140C. Each culture condition was generally run in triplicate wells.

Libraries were built with PCR. TCR sequencing of DNA from cultured CD4+ T cells used the Oncomine TCR Beta short-read assay at the Johns Hopkins FTIC core. The QIAamp micro DNA kit was used to extract genomic DNA from the cultured CD4+ T cells. Oncomine TCR Beta libraries from cultured CD4+ T cells were pooled using unique dual indexes and sequenced on an Illumina iSeq 100. The paper's data handling went like this. Non-productive sequences were removed, and CDR3s not starting with C, not ending with F or W, or shorter than 7 amino acids were discarded. Antigen-specific clonotypes were identified using the MANAFEST web application through comparison of peptide-stimulated wells with reference and other culture wells. For a clone to be called positive, the clone needed an FDR below 0.05, an odds ratio above 5, and a productive frequency above 0.1% in at least two of three replicate wells. Cross-reactive clonotypes were defined as significantly expanded in both SARS-CoV-2 spike wells and at least one common cold coronavirus spike condition. Levenshtein distances (stringdist) and unrooted phylogenetic trees (ape) in R version 3.6.1 were used to assess CDR3 homology. TCRdb trimmed public reads at Q25 via fastp, called clones via MiXCR and kept in-frame beta chains. For every CDR3 protein sequence, its rows merge into one entry that carries the most common genes and DNA. These V and J calls originate from TCRdb's pipeline instead of the authors' own analysis. This sample holds around 15,000 distinct CDR3 sequences; about two fifths were observed only once. The top ten clonotypes cover under 8% of the sample.

Recombination linked TRBV24-1 to TRBJ2-3; no D gene can be assigned with confidence. Sequenced here: CD4+ T cells from blood, cultured in vitro, sampled after SARS-CoV-2 vaccination. This receptor was identified in a human donor who had recovered from COVID-19. For the CDR3, the sequence is CATSDPPETDTQYF. The DNA reads TGTGCCACCAGTGACCCCCCAGAGACAGATACGCAGTATTTT.